The 29 T cell receptor beta chains below all came from one sample that was sequenced in a study of T-cell reconstitution after alpha-beta-depleted transplantation in children. Preparing the TCRbeta library involved the use of unique molecular identifiers. TCRdb fed the PCR reads into MiXCR, producing one record per CDR3 protein. The table records 200,000 to 250,000 distinct CDR3 sequences, about 11% of them present only once. The sample here was PBMCs, taken before TCRalphabeta/CD19-depleted stem cell transplant. The origin of the receptors is a child less than two years old with acute myeloid leukemia, due to receive a stem cell transplant.

The chain joins TRBV2 to TRBJ2-1, with 8 nucleotides matching TRBD1. This CDR3 is built from 12 residues. Per the germline V gene, CDR1 is SNHLY and CDR2 is FYNNEI. After removal of 6 bases from V and 9 bases from J, the junction contained 4 bases not matched to a gene. CDR3 in DNA: TGTGCCAGCAGGTTTGACAGGGGTGAGCAGTTCTTC. Translated, it gives CASRFDRGEQFF.

CDR3 bases: TGCGCCAGCAGCTCCGGGACAGGGTACACCTATGGCTACACCTTC. Protein: CASSSGTGYTYGYTF. V gene TRBV5-1 combines with J gene TRBJ1-2; 9 positions match TRBD1. Losses at the gene ends were 3 bases for V and 4 bases for J; bases not matched to a gene: 7. Germline V CDR1 and CDR2: SGHRS, YFSETQ. This CDR3 has 15 residues.

This clonotype was recorded many times. The chain joins TRBV6-5 to TRBJ1-1; tentatively, D is TRBD1 (6 bases). V lost 7 bases, J lost 1 base, and 10 bases lay in between. This CDR3 spans 13 amino acids. In germline, CDR1 is MNHEY, CDR2 SVGAGI. CDR3 in amino acids: CASNRDGNTEAFF. The CDR3 DNA sequence: TGTGCCAGCAACAGGGACGGGAACACTGAAGCTTTCTTT.

This clonotype has a count of ten or more. V gene TRBV12-3 or TRBV12-4 combines with J gene TRBJ1-5, with TRBD1 identical over 8 bases. With 6 bases clipped from V and 3 bases from J, the junction kept 7 bases outside the gene matches. This CDR3 is 15 amino acids long. The CDR3 nucleotides read TGTGCCAGCAGCCCCGCGACAGGGGACAATCAGCCCCAGCATTTT. This gives the protein CASSPATGDNQPQHF.

This clonotype was seen at least ten times. The J gene is TRBJ2-5, the V gene TRBV7-2; 10 bases map to TRBD2. Looked up from germline, CDR1 is SGHTA and CDR2 is FQGNSA. V gave up 5 bases and J gave up 1 base; unmatched junction bases: 7. CDR3 length: 16 amino acids. This CDR3 reads CASSARTSGLQETQYF. The CDR3 DNA follows: TGTGCCAGCAGCGCCCGGACTAGCGGCCTCCAAGAGACCCAGTACTTC.

On this clonotype itself: This clone may be a read error of a much larger clone one base away. This chain links TRBV20-1 with TRBJ1-2, with D tentatively TRBD1 (5 bases). Germline-derived CDR1 and CDR2 are DFQATT and SNEGSKA (reference sequence). The CDR3 is made up of 16 amino acids. The CDR3 coding sequence is TGCAGTGTTAGAGGCCGGGTTAGGGGCCCTAACTATGGCTACACCTTC. It specifies CSVRGRVRGPNYGYTF.

This clonotype was picked up many times. V is TRBV30 and J is TRBJ1-1; D gene uncertain. The ends were cut back, 6 bases at V and 5 bases at J, with 13 bases in the middle. CDR1 is GTSNPN and CDR2 is SVGIG in the germline V gene (reference sequence). This CDR3 comprises 12 residues. The CDR3 loop is CACALGETEAFF. The CDR3 DNA reads TGTGCCTGCGCCCTTGGAGAAACTGAAGCTTTCTTT.

This clonotype occurred many times. The chain links TRBV28 to TRBJ2-2; TRBD1 matches at 10 bases. The CDR3 totals 16 residues. V trimming: 6 bases; J trimming: 4 bases; junction bases outside the gene matches: 8. CDR1 and CDR2 (germline): MDHEN, SYDVKM. This CDR3 reads CASSPRQGAGTGELFF. Here the CDR3 DNA reads TGTGCCAGCAGCCCGAGACAGGGGGCGGGCACCGGGGAGCTGTTTTTT.

About this clonotype: A much larger clone lies one base from this, so it may be a read error. Lacking the conserved final phenylalanine or tryptophan, this CDR3 likely reflects a read error. This chain links TRBV29-1 with TRBJ2-1; TRBD2 matches 9 bases. The CDR3 has 13 residues. The V gene's germline CDR1 is SQVTM and CDR2 ANQGSEA. V lost 7 bases, J lost 10 bases, and 11 bases stayed unmatched. The CDR3 loop reads CSGGGTSSGEQFS. CDR3 DNA sequence: TGCAGCGGGGGAGGGACTAGCTCGGGCGAGCAGTTCTCC.

This clonotype was detected many times. J is TRBJ1-2 and V is TRBV5-1; D is possibly TRBD1 (5 bases). Between the trimmed V and J ends, which lost 5 bases and 3 bases, there was a span of 14 bases. There are 14 residues in the CDR3. CDR1 is SGHRS and CDR2 is YFSETQ in the germline V gene. The CDR3 bases are TGCGCCAGCAGTCCCCGGGACCGATACTATGGCTACACCTTC. It is translated as CASSPRDRYYGYTF.

In the case of this clonotype: Sequence at one end of the junction differs from germline and may be a read error. The chain combines TRBV28 with TRBJ2-2, with a tentative D call TRBD2 (5 bases). Per germline, CDR1 MDHEN and CDR2 SYDVKM. The CDR3 spans 15 residues. The CDR3 sequence is CASRPPTGNTGEMFF. CDR3 in DNA: TGTGCCAGCAGACCCCCGACTGGTAACACCGGGGAGATGTTTTTT.

This clonotype was observed many times. A clone one base away is much larger, so this may be a read error. This chain links TRBV5-1 with TRBJ2-6; a possible D gene is TRBD1 (5 bases). The germline V gene encodes CDR1 SGHRS and CDR2 YFSETQ. There are 14 residues in the CDR3. CDR3 nucleotides: TGCGCCAGCGACGACAGCTCTGTGGCCAACGTCCTGACTTTC. This encodes CASDDSSVANVLTF.

This clonotype was detected ten times or more. The chain employs TRBV7-2 and TRBJ2-5, with 8 bases aligning to TRBD2. Per the germline V gene, CDR1 is SGHTA and CDR2 is FQGNSA. The CDR3 is made up of 13 amino acids. After removal of 4 bases from V and 6 bases from J, the junction contained 4 bases not matched to a gene. The DNA for the CDR3 is TGTGCCAGCAGCTCCCTTAGCGGGAAGACCCAGTACTTC. It is translated as CASSSLSGKTQYF.

This clonotype was counted ten times or more. The rearrangement uses TRBV3-1 and TRBJ2-7; D gene unclear. This CDR3 comprises 12 residues. Per the germline V gene, CDR1 is LGHDT and CDR2 is YNNKEL (reference sequence). Trimming stripped 3 bases from V and 3 bases from J, with 6 bases between. CDR3: CASSQQFYEQYF. Here the CDR3 DNA reads TGTGCCAGCAGCCAGCAATTCTACGAGCAGTACTTC.

The V gene is TRBV3-1, the J gene TRBJ2-1; D gene unclear. The V gene's germline CDR1 is LGHDT and CDR2 YNNKEL (reference sequence). Trimming stripped 5 bases from V and 10 bases from J, with 24 bases between. The CDR3 is 16 residues long. The DNA for the CDR3 is TGTGCCAGCAGCTTCCGTACGCGCTGGTTCTTCCAAGAGCAGTTCTTC. Amino acids: CASSFRTRWFFQEQFF.

This clonotype was counted at least ten times. V usage is TRBV18 and J usage is TRBJ2-1; possible D gene TRBD1, 6 bases. The V gene lost 3 bases and the J gene lost 9 bases, with 24 bases spanning the gap. This CDR3 region has 17 residues. Germline V gene lookup returns CDR1 KGHSH and CDR2 LQKENI. Written as DNA, the CDR3 is TGTGCCAGCTCACCGCCGACTACCCTGACAGGCGTTGGTGAGCAGTTCTTC. This encodes CASSPPTTLTGVGEQFF.

Ten or more counts support this clonotype. The V call is TRBV12-3 or TRBV12-4, the J call TRBJ2-5, with TRBD1 as a possible D gene (6 bases). Trimming removed 6 bases at V and 1 base at J, with 12 bases between. The CDR3 has 14 amino acids. CDR3 bases: TGTGCCAGCAGACGCGACAGGATCCAAGAGACCCAGTACTTC. Protein product: CASRRDRIQETQYF.

A note on this clonotype: At one boundary the junction diverges from the germline segment, which might be a read error. The chain recombines TRBV4-1 with TRBJ2-1; 8 bases are a match to TRBD2. Germline CDR1 reads MGHRA; CDR2 reads YSYEKL. The CDR3 is 12 residues long. This CDR3 is CASSPHSGERFF. The CDR3 DNA reads TGCGCCAGCAGCCCGCATAGCGGGGAGCGGTTCTTC.

As for this clonotype: This could be a read error, since a much larger clone is one nucleotide away. The genes are TRBV2 and TRBJ2-3, with 12 bases that match TRBD2. The CDR3 runs 18 residues. Per germline, CDR1 SNHLY and CDR2 FYNNEI. V lost 11 bases to trimming and J lost 1 base; unmatched junction nucleotides: 16. CDR3 protein: CACYLTSGRPKGTDTQYF. DNA of the CDR3: TGTGCCTGCTACCTGACTAGCGGGAGACCGAAAGGCACAGATACGCAGTATTTT.

This clonotype was recorded at least ten times. This chain uses TRBV21-1 with TRBJ2-2; whether TRBD2, the table's D call, matches the DNA was not checked. TRBV21-1 is termed a pseudogene. CDR3 length: 19 residues. As DNA, the CDR3 is TGTGCCAGCAGCAACGGACTAGCGGGAGGGCCAGTTTTGTGCGGGGAGCTGTTTTTT. As protein: CASSNGLAGGPVLCGELFF.

This clonotype appeared many times. A read error may account for a junction end that differs from germline. The V and J genes are TRBV12-3 or TRBV12-4 and TRBJ2-5, with 15 bases fitting TRBD2. The CDR3 is 15 amino acids. This chain's CDR3 is CASSPRTSGRAGEHF. For the CDR3, the DNA is TGTGCCAGCAGTCCGCGGACTAGCGGGAGGGCCGGGGAACACTTC.

This clonotype has ten or more counts. The V gene is TRBV11-2, the J gene TRBJ2-3, with TRBD2 matching over 8 bases. The CDR3 has 17 amino acids. The germline CDR1 and CDR2 sequences are SGHAT and FQNNGV. V dropped 1 base and J dropped 0; count of bases not matched to a gene: 6. The CDR3 sequence: CASSLVGGRLSTDTQYF. DNA of the CDR3: TGTGCCAGCAGCTTAGTTGGCGGGAGGCTTAGCACAGATACGCAGTATTTT.

In its sample, this clonotype was seen many times. The J gene is TRBJ2-2, the V gene TRBV3-1; D is undetermined. The CDR3 is made up of 12 amino acids. Germline V gene lookup returns CDR1 LGHDT and CDR2 YNNKEL (reference sequence). V was clipped by 4 bases and J by 4 bases, with 4 bases between them. CDR3 coding DNA: TGTGCCAGCAGCCGTTCCACCGGGGAGCTGTTTTTT. As protein: CASSRSTGELFF.

The table lists this clonotype with many counts. The CDR3 DNA follows: TGTGCCAGCAGTTGGACAGTTGGCTATGGCTACACCTTC. Translation gives CASSWTVGYGYTF. This chain connects TRBV6-2 or TRBV6-3 to TRBJ1-2, with D perhaps TRBD1 (6 bases). The CDR3 contains 13 residues. Deletions cut 4 bases from V and 4 bases from J, with 10 bases between. The V gene's germline CDR1 is MNHEY and CDR2 SVGEGT.

The V and J genes are TRBV7-9 and TRBJ2-1, with D unresolved. Deletions cut 2 bases from V and 7 bases from J, with 18 bases between. Germline V gives CDR1 SEHNR, CDR2 FQNEAQ (reference sequence). The CDR3 spans 16 residues. The CDR3 coding sequence is TGTGCCAGCAGCTTACCATCTAGGGCCCTGCGGAATGAGCAGTTCTTC. Translation gives CASSLPSRALRNEQFF.

This clonotype has ten or more counts. This chain uses TRBV30 with TRBJ2-5; TRBD1 aligns across 7 bases. The V gene end was trimmed by 3 bases and the J gene end by 1 base; junction bases not matched to a gene: 8. The CDR3 has 15 residues. Per germline, CDR1 GTSNPN and CDR2 SVGIG (reference sequence). In DNA form, the CDR3 reads TGTGCCTGGAGCCTAGAGGGGACAGCCCAAGAGACCCAGTACTTC. Protein product: CAWSLEGTAQETQYF.

The sample holds many counts of this clonotype. The chain is built from TRBV20-1 and TRBJ2-5; D tentatively fits TRBD1 or TRBD2 (5 bases each). The germline CDR1 and CDR2 sequences are DFQATT and SNEGSKA (reference sequence). The CDR3 runs 13 residues. Trimming stripped 3 bases from V and 2 bases from J, with 10 bases between. The CDR3 DNA follows: TGCAGTGCTAGTTCTGGGGGTCAAGAGACCCAGTACTTC. The encoded protein is CSASSGGQETQYF.

Turning to this clonotype: Compared with germline, one end of the junction differs, possibly owing to a read error. This chain links TRBV10-2 with TRBJ2-1; D is perhaps TRBD2 (5 bases). CDR3 length: 17 amino acids. Germline CDR1 and CDR2: WSHSY and SAAADI. This CDR3 is CASCPILAPSSYNEQFF. CDR3 nucleotides: TGTGCCAGCTGCCCGATTTTAGCGCCTAGCTCCTACAATGAGCAGTTCTTC.

This clonotype was observed at least ten times. The CDR3 bases are TGCAGTGCTAGAGTTAATTGGACGGGGAACACTGAAGCTTTCTTT. Amino acids: CSARVNWTGNTEAFF. The chain is built from TRBV20-1 and TRBJ1-1; no clear D. Germline lookup yields CDR1 DFQATT and CDR2 SNEGSKA (reference sequence). Trimming removed 1 base at V and 1 base at J, with 13 bases between. The CDR3 runs 15 residues.